This T cell receptor (beta chain) was documented in a study of vaccination and CD4 T cells after COVID-19. For the study at large: Overlapping spike peptides from SARS-CoV-2, HCoV-NL63, HCoV-OC43 and HCoV-229E served to stimulate the cells. Study-level points and caveats: Convalescent patients gained a median approximately 89% of their reactive clones only post-vaccination.

Sequenced with the Oncomine TCR Beta short-read assay was DNA taken from cultured CD4+ T cells. Once CD4+ T cells had been cultured, genomic DNA was extracted from them. TCRdb processed the PCR reads anew with MiXCR; each CDR3 protein has one entry. Here the sample spans about 10,000 distinct CDR3 sequences, roughly 60% being singletons. As to this clonotype: No antigen is known for it.

Described treatment: roughly 11-day PBMC culture with coronavirus spike peptide pools or control peptides (ViraFEST assay). Half-medium replacement with fresh IL-2 medium took place on days 3 and 7. The CDR3 consists of 14 residues. From germline, CDR1 is MNHNS and CDR2 SASEGT. J lost 3 bases, V lost 2 bases, and 2 bases had no gene match. This clonotype originated in a human donor who had recovered from COVID-19. V usage is TRBV6-1 and J usage is TRBJ2-7, with 9 bases identical to TRBD1. The specimen sequenced was CD4+ T cells from blood, cultured in vitro. This CDR3 reads CASSEQTGGYEQYF. DNA for the CDR3: TGTGCCAGCAGTGAACAGACAGGGGGCTACGAGCAGTACTTC.